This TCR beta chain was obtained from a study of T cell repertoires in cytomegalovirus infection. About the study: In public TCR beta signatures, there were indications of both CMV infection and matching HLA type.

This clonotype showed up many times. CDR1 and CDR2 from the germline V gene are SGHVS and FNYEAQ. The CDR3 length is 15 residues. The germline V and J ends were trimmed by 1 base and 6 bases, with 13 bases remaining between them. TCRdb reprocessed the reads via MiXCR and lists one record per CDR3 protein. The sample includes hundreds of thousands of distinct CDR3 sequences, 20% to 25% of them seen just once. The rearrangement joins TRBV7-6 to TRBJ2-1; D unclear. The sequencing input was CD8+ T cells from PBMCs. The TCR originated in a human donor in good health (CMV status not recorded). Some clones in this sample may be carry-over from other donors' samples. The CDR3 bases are TGTGCCAGCAGCTTAGATAGGGTTACGTCCAATGAGCAGTTCTTC. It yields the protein CASSLDRVTSNEQFF. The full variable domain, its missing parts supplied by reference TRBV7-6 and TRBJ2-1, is GAGVSQSPRYKVTKRGQDVALRCDPISGHVSLYWYRQALGQGPEFLTYFNYEAQQDKSGLPNDRFSAERPEGSISTLTIQRTEQRDSAMYRCASSLDRVTSNEQFFGPGTRLTVL.